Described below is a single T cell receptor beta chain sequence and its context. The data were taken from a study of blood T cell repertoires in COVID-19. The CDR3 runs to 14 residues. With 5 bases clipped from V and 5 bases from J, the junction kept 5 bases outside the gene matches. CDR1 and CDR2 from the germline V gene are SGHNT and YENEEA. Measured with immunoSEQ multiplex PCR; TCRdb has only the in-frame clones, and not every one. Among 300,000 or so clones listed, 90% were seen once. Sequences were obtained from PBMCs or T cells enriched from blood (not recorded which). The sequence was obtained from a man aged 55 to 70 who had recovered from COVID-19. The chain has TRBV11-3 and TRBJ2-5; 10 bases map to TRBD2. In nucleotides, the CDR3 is TGTGCCAGCAGCCCATTAGCGGGAGGTGAGACCCAGTACTTC. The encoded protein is CASSPLAGGETQYF.